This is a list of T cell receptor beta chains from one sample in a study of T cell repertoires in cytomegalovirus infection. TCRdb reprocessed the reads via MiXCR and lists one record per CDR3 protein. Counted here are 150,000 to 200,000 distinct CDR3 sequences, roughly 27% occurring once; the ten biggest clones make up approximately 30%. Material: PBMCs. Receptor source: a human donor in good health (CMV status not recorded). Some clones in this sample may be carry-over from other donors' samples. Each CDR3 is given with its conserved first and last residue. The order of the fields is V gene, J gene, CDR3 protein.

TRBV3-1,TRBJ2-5,CASSQDDPSAGRETQYF
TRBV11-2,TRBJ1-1,CASSHSGAFF
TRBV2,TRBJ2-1,CASRPDLNNEQFF
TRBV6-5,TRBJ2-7,CASSYERSYEQYF
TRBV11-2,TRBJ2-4,CASSSIKRTGGAKNIQYF
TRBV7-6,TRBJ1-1,CASSLAHGRKGNTEAFF
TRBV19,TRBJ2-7,CASSDQRGGEQYF
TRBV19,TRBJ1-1,CASSISAGKGAFF
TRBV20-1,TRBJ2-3,CSASKIGASGVGWADTQYF
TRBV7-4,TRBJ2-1,CASSSQMGLAVNNEQFF
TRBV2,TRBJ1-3,CASSESGSGTIYF
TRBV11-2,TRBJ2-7,CASSLVVPGQGAAEQYF
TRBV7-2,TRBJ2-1,CASSLWAWVYNEQFF
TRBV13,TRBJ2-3,CASSPWTSGGTGNTQYF
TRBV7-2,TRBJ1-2,CASSEGGGTITF
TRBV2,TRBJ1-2,CASRAGGGMRGYTF
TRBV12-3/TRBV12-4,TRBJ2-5,CASSLETGPAGETQYF
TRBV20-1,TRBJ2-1,CSARGREPSYNEQFF
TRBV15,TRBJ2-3,CATSRDPTATDTQYF
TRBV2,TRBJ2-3,CASSETRGGGTDTQYF
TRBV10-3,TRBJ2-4,CAIRDHRVAKNIQYF
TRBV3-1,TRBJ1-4,CASSQSTTGFNEKLFF
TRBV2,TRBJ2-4,CASLISGTPIAKNIQYF
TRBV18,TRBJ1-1,CASSPRVSMNTEAFF
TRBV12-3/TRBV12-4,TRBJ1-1,CASSLVTAEAFF
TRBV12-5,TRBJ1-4,CASAEGFLEKLFF
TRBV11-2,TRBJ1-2,CASTPTGYYGYTF
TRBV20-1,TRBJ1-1,CSASAFSSGNTEAFF
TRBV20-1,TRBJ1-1,CSASLKQGARLGEAFF
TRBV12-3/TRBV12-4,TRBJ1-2,CASSFPGAAYTF
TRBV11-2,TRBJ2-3,CASSTGPTDTQYF
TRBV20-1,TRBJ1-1,CSARGQGDTEAFF
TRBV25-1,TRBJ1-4,CASSDQSTNEKLFF
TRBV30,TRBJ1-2,CASTTDGEYGYTF
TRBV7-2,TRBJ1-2,CASSLGGQGEDYGYTF
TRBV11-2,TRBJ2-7,CASSWKDREIGYEQYF
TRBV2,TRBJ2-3,CASASGAFPTDTQYF
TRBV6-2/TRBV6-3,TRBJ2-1,CASTLGSGSYNEQFF
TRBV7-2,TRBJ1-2,CASSLFVGTGYTF